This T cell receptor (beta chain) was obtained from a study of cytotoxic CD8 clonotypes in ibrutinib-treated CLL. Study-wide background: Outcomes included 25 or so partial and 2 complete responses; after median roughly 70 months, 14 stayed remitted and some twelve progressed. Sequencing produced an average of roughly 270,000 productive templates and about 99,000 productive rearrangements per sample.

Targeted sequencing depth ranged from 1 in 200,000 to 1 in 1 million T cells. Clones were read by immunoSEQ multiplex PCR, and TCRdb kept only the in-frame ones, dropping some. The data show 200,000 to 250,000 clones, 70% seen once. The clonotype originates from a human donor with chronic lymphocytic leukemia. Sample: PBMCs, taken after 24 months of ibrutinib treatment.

CDR3: CATTRRADSHEQYF. CDR3 coding DNA: TGTGCCACCACCCGGAGAGCTGATTCCCACGAGCAGTACTTC. The rearrangement joins TRBV15 to TRBJ2-7; D gene unclear. This CDR3 spans 14 amino acids. V dropped 7 bases and J dropped 5 bases, with 18 bases sitting between them. In germline, CDR1 is LNHNV, CDR2 YYDKDF (reference sequence).